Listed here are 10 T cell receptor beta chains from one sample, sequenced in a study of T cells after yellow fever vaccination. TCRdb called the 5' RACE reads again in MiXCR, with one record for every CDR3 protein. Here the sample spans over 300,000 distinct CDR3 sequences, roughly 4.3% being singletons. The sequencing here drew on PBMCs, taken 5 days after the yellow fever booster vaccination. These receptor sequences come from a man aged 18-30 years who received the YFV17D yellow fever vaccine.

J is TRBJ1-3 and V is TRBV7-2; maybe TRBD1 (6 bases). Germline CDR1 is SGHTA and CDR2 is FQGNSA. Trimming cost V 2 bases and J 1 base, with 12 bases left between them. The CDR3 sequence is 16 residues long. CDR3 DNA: TGTGCCAGCAGCTTAAGAGGGGGTGGTTCTGGAAACACCATATATTTT. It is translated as CASSLRGGGSGNTIYF. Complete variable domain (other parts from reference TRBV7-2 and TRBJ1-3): GAGVSQSPSNKVTEKGKDVELRCDPISGHTALYWYRQSLGQGLEFLIYFQGNSAPDKSGLPSDRFSAERTGGSVSTLTIQRTQQEDSAVYLCASSLRGGGSGNTIYFGEGSWLTVV.

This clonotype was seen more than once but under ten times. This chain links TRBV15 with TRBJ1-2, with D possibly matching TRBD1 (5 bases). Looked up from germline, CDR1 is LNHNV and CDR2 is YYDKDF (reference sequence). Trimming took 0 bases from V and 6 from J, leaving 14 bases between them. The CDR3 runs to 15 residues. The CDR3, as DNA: TGTGCCACCAGCAGAGACCGCTTACAGGAGAATGGCTACACCTTC. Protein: CATSRDRLQENGYTF.

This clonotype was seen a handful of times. In nucleotides, the CDR3 is TGTGCCAGCAGCGCCCAGGGGCGCAGGACTGAAGCTTTCTTT. It yields the protein CASSAQGRRTEAFF. The rearrangement joins TRBV7-2 to TRBJ1-1, with TRBD1 as a possible D gene (6 bases). The CDR3 runs to 14 residues. V shed 5 bases and J shed 5 bases, with 15 bases lying between them. Germline CDR1 and CDR2: SGHTA and FQGNSA.

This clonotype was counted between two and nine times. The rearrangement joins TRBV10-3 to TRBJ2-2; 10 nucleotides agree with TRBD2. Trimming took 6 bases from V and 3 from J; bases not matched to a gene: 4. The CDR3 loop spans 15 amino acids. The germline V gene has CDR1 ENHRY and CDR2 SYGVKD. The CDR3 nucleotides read TGTGCCATCAGACCCGGGACTAGCGACACCGGGGAGCTGTTTTTT. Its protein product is CAIRPGTSDTGELFF.

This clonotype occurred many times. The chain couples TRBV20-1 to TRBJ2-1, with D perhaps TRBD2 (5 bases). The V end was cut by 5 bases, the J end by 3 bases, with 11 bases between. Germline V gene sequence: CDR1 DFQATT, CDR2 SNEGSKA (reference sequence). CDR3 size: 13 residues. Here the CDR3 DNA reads TGCAGTGCTCGGACGGGGAACTACAATGAGCAGTTCTTC. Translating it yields CSARTGNYNEQFF.

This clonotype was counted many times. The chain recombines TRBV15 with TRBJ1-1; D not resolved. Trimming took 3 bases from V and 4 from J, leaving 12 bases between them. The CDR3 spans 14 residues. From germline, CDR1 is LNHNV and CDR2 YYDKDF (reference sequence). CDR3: CATSRWVVGTEAFF. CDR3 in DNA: TGTGCCACCAGCAGGTGGGTAGTGGGCACTGAAGCTTTCTTT.

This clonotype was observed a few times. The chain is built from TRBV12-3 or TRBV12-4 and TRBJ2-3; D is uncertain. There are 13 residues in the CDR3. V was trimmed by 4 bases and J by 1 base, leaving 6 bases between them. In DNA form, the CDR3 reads TGTGCCAGCAGTTGGGCAGGCACAGATACGCAGTATTTT. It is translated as CASSWAGTDTQYF.

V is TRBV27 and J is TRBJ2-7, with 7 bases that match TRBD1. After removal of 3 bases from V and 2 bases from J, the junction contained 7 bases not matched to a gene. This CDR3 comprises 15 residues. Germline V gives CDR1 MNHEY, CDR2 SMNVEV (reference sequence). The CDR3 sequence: CASSFLGQRTYEQYF. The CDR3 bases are TGTGCCAGCAGTTTTTTGGGACAGAGGACCTACGAGCAGTACTTC.

CDR3 sequence (DNA): TGTGCCATCAGTGAAGGGGAAGGCTACACCTTC. Protein sequence: CAISEGEGYTF. The chain has TRBV10-3 and TRBJ1-2; D is possibly TRBD1 (5 bases). Germline V gene sequence: CDR1 ENHRY, CDR2 SYGVKD. Trimming left V 3 bases short and J 8 bases short, with 7 bases between. This CDR3 contains 11 residues.

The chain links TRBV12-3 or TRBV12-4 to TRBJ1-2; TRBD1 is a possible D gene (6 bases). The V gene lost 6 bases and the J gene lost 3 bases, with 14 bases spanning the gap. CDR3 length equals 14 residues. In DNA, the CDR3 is TGTGCCAGCAGCCCCACAGGGTATGACTATGGCTACACCTTC. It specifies CASSPTGYDYGYTF.